Here is one T cell receptor beta chain with its context. Its antigen is not known. Donors in the study were healthy people who gave bone marrow. The data originate from a study of cytomegalovirus exposure and HLA in healthy donors. Whole-study findings and limits: Sequencing probably produced one cluster of sequence variants that were highly shared. The analysis excluded some indistinguishable V segments, including TRBV6-2 and TRBV6-3. Follow-up analysis found HLA locus-dependent TCR association rates, highest for DRB1 and lowest for HLA-C.

This PCR relied on a set of 60 Vbeta primers and 13 Jbeta primers. The protocol was immunoSEQ multiplex PCR, while the TCRdb copy is restricted to in-frame clones and leaves out a portion. The repertoire includes about 100,000 clones, approximately 70% of them detected once, and 4.5% to 5% sits in the top ten. From germline, CDR1 is SGHRS and CDR2 YFSETQ. The CDR3 totals 13 residues. Deletions cut 3 bases from V and 5 bases from J, with 9 bases between. The material sequenced was PBMCs. The receptor was derived from a woman between 18 and 29 years old in good health and CMV-seropositive. This sequence joins TRBV5-1 and TRBJ1-5, with D hard to call. DNA of the CDR3: TGCGCCAGCAGCTCCGACACCGATCAGCCCCAGCATTTT. It is translated as CASSSDTDQPQHF.